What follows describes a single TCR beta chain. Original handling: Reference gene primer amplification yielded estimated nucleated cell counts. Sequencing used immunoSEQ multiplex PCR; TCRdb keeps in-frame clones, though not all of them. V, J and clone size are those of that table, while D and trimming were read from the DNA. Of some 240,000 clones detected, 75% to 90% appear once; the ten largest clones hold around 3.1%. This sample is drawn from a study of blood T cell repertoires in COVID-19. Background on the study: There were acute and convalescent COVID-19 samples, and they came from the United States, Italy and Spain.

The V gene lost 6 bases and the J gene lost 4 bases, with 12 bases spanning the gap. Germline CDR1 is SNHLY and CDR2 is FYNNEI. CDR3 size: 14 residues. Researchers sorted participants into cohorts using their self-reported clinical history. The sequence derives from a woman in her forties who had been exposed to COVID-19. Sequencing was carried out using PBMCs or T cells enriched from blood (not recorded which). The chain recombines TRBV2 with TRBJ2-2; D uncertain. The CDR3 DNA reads TGTGCCAGCAGCCCCTCCACAATCACCGGGGAGCTGTTTTTT. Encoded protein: CASSPSTITGELFF. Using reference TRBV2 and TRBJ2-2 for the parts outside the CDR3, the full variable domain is EPEVTQTPSHQVTQMGQEVILRCVPISNHLYFYWYRQILGQKVEFLVSFYNNEISEKSEIFDDQFSVERPDGSNFTLKIRSTKLEDSAMYFCASSPSTITGELFFGEGSRLTVL.